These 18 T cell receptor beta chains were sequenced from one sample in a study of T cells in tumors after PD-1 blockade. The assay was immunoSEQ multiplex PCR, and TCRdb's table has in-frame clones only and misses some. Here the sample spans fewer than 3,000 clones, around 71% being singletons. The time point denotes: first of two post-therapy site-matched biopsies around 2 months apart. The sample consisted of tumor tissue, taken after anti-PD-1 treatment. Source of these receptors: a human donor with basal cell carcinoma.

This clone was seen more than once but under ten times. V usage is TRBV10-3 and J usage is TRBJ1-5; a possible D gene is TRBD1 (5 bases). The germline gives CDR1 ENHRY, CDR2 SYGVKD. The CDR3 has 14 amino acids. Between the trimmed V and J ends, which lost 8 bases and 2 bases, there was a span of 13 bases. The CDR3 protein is CAIDAGGGNQPQHF. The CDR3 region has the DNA TGTGCCATCGACGCCGGGGGAGGCAATCAGCCCCAGCATTTT.

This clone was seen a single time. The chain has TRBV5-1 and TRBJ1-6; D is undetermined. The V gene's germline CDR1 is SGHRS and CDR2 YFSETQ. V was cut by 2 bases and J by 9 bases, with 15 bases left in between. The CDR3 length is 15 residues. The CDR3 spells CASSLEAAYSSPLHF. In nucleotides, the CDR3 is TGCGCCAGCAGCTTAGAGGCAGCCTACAGTTCACCCCTCCACTTT.

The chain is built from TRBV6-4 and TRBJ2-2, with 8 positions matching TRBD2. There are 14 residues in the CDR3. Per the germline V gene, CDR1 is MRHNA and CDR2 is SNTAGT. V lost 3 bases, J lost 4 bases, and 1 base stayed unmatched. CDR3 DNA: TGTGCCAGCAGTGAAAGCGGGGGCACCGGGGAGCTGTTTTTT. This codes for CASSESGGTGELFF.

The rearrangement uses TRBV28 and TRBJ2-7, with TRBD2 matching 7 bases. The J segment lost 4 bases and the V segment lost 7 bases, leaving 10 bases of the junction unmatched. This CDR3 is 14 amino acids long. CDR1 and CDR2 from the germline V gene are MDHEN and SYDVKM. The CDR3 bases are TGTGCCAGCACACGACTAGCAGGGACGTACGAGCAGTACTTC. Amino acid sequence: CASTRLAGTYEQYF.

The CDR3 sequence is CASSPAGQGRNTIYF. The CDR3 DNA reads TGTGCCAGCAGCCCCGCGGGACAGGGGAGAAACACCATATATTTT. The chain joins TRBV13 to TRBJ1-3, with TRBD1 identical over 10 bases. This CDR3 contains 15 residues. Germline CDR1 PRHDT, CDR2 FYEKMQ (reference sequence). The ends lost 5 bases at V and 5 bases at J; junction bases unmatched: 6.

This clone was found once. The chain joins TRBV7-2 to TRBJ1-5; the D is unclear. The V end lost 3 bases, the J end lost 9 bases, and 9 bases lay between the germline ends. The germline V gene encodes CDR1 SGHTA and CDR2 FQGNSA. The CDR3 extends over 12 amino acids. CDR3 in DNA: TGTGCCAGCAGCTTTGAGGTGGGGCCCCAGCATTTT. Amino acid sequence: CASSFEVGPQHF.

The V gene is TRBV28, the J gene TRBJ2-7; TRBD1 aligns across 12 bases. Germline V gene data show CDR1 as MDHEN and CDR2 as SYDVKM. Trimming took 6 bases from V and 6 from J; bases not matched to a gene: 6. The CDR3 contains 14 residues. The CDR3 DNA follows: TGTGCCAGCAGGGGCGGGACAGGGGGCACCGAGCAGTACTTC. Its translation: CASRGGTGGTEQYF.

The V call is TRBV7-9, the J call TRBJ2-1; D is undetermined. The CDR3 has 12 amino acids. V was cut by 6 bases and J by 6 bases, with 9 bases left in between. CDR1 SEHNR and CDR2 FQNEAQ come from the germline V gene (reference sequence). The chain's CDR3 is CASRQNSNEQFF. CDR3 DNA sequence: TGTGCCAGCAGACAAAACAGCAATGAGCAGTTCTTC.

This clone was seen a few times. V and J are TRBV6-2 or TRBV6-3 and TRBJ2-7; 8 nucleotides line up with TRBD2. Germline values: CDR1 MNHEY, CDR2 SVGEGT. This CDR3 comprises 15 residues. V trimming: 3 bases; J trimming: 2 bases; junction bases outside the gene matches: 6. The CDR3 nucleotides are TGTGCCAGCAGTTATTCCGATAGCGGGGCCTACGAGCAGTACTTC. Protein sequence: CASSYSDSGAYEQYF.

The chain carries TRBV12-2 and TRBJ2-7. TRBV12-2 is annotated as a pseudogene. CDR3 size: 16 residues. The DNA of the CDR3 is TGTGCAAGTCGCTTTAGTGGCAGGAGATCCGACTACGAGCAGTACTTC. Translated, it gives CASRFSGRRSDYEQYF.

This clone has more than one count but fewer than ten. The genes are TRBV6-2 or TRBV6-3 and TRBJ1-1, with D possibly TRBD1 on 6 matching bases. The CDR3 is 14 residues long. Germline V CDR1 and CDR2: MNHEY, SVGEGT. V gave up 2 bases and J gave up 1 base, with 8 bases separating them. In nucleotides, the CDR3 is TGTGCCAGCAGTTACAGGGGGGAGAACACTGAAGCTTTCTTT. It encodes CASSYRGENTEAFF.

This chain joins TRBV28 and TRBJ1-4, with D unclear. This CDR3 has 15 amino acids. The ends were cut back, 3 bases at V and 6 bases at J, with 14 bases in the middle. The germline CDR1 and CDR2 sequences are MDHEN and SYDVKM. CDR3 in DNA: TGTGCCAGCAGTTTTGCGGCCGAGGATCATGAAAAACTGTTTTTT. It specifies CASSFAAEDHEKLFF.

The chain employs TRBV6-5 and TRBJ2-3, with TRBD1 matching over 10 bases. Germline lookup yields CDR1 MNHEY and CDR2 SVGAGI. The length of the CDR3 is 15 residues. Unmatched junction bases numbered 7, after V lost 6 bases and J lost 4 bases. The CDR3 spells CASSQGQGISDTQYF. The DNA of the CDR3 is TGTGCCAGCAGCCAGGGACAGGGGATTTCAGATACGCAGTATTTT.

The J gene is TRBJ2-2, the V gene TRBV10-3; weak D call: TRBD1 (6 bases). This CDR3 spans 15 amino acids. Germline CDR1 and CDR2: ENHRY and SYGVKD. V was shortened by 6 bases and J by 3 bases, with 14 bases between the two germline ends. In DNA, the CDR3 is TGTGCCATCAGGACTGGACAGTTGTACACCGGGGAGCTGTTTTTT. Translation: CAIRTGQLYTGELFF.

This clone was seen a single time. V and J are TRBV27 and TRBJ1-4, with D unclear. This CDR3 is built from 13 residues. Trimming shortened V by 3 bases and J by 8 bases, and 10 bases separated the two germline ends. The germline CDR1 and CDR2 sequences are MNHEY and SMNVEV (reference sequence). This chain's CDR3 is CASSLRWEEKLFF. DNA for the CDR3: TGTGCCAGCAGTTTGCGGTGGGAGGAAAAACTGTTTTTT.

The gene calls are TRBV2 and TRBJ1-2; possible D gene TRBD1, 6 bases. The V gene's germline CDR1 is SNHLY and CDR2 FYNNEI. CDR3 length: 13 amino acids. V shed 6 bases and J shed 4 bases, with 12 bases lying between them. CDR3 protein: CASSLGGSYGYTF. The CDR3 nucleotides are TGTGCCAGCAGCTTGGGGGGCAGCTATGGCTACACCTTC.

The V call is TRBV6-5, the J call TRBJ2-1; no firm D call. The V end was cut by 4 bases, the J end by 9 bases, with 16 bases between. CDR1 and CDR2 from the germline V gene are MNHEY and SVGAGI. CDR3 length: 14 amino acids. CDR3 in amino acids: CASSSPTIWSEQFF. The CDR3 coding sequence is TGTGCCAGCAGTTCGCCGACAATTTGGAGTGAGCAGTTCTTC.

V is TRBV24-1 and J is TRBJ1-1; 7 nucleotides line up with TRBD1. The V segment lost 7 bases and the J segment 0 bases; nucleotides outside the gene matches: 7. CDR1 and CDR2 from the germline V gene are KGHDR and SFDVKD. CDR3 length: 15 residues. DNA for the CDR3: TGTGCCACCAGGCCAAACAGGGGACTGAACACTGAAGCTTTCTTT. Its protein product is CATRPNRGLNTEAFF.